This TCR beta chain was identified during a study of cytomegalovirus exposure and HLA in healthy donors. Findings of the study overall: A later analysis showed that HLA-associated TCR beta chains had undergone more clonal expansion than equally common others. In a later analysis, TCR beta V- and J-gene trimming was associated with a missense DCLRE1C variant. Most TCRs appeared rarely, but some public TCRs recurred in many donors.

About this clone itself: The antigen remains undetermined.

The primer mix had 60 Vbeta and 13 Jbeta primers. Sequencing was performed with immunoSEQ multiplex PCR; in TCRdb, only in-frame clones are kept and a portion is missing. The sample lists 120,000 to 150,000 clones, 80% to 90% seen once, with around 4.5% in the top ten. The sequence derives from a woman aged 40 to 55 in good health and CMV-seropositive. Sequencing used PBMCs.

The CDR3 bases are TGTGCCAGCAGCTCTAGCCCCGGCTACACCTTC. It translates to CASSSSPGYTF. The chain joins TRBV7-6 to TRBJ1-2; D unresolved. Germline V lookup: CDR1 SGHVS, CDR2 FNYEAQ. The germline V and J ends were trimmed by 4 bases and 8 bases, with 8 bases remaining between them. CDR3 length equals 11 residues.